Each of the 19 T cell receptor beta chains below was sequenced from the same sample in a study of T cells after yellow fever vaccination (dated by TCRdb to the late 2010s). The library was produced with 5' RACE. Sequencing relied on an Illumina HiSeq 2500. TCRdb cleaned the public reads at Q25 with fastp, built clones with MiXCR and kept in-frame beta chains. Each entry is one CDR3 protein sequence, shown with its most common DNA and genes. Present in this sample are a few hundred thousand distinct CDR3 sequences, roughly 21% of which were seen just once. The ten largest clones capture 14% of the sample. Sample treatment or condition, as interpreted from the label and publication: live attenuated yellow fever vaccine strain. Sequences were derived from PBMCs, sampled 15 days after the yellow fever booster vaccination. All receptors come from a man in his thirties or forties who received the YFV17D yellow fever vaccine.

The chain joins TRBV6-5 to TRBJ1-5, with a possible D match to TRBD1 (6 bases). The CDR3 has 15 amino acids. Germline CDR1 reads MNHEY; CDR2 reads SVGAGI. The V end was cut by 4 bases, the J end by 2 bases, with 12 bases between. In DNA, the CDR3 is TGTGCCAGCAGTTCAGGGGCCCGGGGCAATCAGCCCCAGCATTTT. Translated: CASSSGARGNQPQHF.

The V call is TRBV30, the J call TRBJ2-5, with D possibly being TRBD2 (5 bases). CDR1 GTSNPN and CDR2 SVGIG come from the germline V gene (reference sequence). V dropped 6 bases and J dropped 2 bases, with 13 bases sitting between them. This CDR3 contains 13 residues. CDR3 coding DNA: TGTGCCTGTAAAAGAGCGGCTCAAGAGACCCAGTACTTC. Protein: CACKRAAQETQYF.

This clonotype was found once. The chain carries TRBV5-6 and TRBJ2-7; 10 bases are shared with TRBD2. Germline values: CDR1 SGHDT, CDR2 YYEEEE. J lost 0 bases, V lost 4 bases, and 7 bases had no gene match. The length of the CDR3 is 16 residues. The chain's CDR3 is CASSGFTSGASYEQYF. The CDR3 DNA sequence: TGTGCCAGCAGCGGATTTACTAGCGGGGCCTCCTACGAGCAGTACTTC.

CDR3 sequence: CASSPVLSSYEQYF. DNA for the CDR3: TGTGCCAGCAGCCCGGTACTCAGCTCCTACGAGCAGTACTTC. V usage is TRBV6-1 and J usage is TRBJ2-7; D gene uncertain. Trimming pared 6 bases from V and 0 bases from J, leaving 12 bases between. Germline loops: CDR1 MNHNS, CDR2 SASEGT. The CDR3 runs to 14 residues.

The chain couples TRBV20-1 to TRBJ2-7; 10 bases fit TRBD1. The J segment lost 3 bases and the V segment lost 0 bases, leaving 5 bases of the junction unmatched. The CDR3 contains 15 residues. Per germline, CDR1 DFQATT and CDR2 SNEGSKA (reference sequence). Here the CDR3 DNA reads TGCAGTGCTAGAGATGGGTGGGACAGGGGCTACGAGCAGTACTTC. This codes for CSARDGWDRGYEQYF.

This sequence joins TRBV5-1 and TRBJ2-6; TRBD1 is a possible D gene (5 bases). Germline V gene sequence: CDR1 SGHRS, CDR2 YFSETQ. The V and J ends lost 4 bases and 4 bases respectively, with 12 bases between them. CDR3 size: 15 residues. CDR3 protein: CASSTQGGGANVLTF. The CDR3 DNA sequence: TGCGCCAGCAGCACCCAGGGTGGCGGGGCCAACGTCCTGACTTTC. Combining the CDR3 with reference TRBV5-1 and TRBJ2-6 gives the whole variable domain KAGVTQTPRYLIKTRGQQVTLSCSPISGHRSVSWYQQTPGQGLQFLFEYFSETQRNKGNFPGRFSGRQFSNSRSEMNVSTLELGDSALYLCASSTQGGGANVLTFGAGSRLTVL.

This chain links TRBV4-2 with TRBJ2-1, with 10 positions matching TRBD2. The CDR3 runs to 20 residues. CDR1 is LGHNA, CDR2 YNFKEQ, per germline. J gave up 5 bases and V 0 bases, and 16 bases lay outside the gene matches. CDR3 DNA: TGTGCCAGCAGCCAAGATCGAGCGGGAGGGCCCAATCCACGCCACAATGAGCAGTTCTTC. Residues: CASSQDRAGGPNPRHNEQFF.

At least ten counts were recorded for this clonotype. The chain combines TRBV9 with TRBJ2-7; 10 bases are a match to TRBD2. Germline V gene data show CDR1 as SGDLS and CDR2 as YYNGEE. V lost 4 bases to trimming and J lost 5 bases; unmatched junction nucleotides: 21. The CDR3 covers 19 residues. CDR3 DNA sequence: TGTGCCAGCAGCACTTATGGGGGGCTAGCGGGAGTTAAAAGGGACGAGCAGTACTTC. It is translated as CASSTYGGLAGVKRDEQYF.

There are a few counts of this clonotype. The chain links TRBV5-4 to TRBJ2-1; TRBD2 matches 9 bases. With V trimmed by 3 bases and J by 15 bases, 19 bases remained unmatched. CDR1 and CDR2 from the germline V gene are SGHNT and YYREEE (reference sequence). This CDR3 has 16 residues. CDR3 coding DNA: TGTGCCAGCAGCTCCGATGGGGTATTAGCGGGAGTGGGCCGGTTCTTC. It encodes CASSSDGVLAGVGRFF.

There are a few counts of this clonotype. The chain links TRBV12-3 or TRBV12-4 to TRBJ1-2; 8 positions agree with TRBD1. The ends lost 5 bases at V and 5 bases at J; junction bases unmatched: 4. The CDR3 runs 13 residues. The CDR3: CASSVDRVYGYTF. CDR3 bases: TGTGCCAGCAGTGTGGACAGGGTATATGGCTACACCTTC.

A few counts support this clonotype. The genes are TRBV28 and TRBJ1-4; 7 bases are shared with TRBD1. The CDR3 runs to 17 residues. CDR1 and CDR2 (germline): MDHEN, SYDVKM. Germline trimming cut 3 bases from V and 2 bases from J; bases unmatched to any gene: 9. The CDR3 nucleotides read TGTGCCAGCAGTTTGTCTTATCGGGACAGTACTAATGAAAAACTGTTTTTT. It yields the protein CASSLSYRDSTNEKLFF.

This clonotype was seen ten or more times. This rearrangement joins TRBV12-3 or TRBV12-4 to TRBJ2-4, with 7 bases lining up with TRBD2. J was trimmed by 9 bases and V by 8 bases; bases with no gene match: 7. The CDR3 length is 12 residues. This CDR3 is CASGGGKAIQYF. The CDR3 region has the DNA TGTGCCAGCGGGGGGGGAAAGGCCATTCAGTACTTC.

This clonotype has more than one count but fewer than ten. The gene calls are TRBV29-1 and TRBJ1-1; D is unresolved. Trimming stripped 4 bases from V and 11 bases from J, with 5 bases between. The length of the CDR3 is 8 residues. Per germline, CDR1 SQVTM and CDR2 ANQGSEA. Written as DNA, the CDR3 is TGCAGCGTTGCCCCGGCTTTCTTT. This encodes CSVAPAFF. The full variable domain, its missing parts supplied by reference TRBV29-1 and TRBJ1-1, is SAVISQKPSRDICQRGTSLTIQCQVDSQVTMMFWYRQQPGQSLTLIATANQGSEATYESGFVIDKFPISRPNLTFSTLTVSNMSPEDSSIYLCSVAPAFFGQGTRLTVV.

CDR3 residues: CASSLSGTVEVKLFF. The CDR3 DNA is TGTGCCAGCAGTTTATCCGGGACAGTTGAGGTAAAACTGTTTTTT. The rearrangement joins TRBV28 to TRBJ1-4; TRBD1 agrees at 7 bases. Per germline, CDR1 MDHEN and CDR2 SYDVKM. The V segment lost 1 base and the J segment 10 bases; nucleotides outside the gene matches: 9. The CDR3 sequence is 15 residues long.

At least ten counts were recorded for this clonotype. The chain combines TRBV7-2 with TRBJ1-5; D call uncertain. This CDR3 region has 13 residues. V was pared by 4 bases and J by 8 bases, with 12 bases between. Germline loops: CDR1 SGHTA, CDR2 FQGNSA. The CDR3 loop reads CASSSSWSEPQHF. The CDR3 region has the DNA TGTGCCAGCAGCTCAAGCTGGAGTGAGCCCCAGCATTTT.

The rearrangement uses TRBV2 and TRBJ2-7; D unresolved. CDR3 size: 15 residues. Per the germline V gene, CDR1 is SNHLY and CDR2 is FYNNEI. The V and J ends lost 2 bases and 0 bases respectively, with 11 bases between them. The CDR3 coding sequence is TGTGCCAGCAGTGAAAGGCTCTCCCTCTCCTACGAGCAGTACTTC. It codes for CASSERLSLSYEQYF.

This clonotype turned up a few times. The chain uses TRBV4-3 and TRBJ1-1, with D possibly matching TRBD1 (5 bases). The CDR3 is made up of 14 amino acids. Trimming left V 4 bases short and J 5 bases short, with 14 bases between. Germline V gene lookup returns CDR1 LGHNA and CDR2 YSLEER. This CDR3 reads CASSRTGVKTEAFF. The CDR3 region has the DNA TGCGCCAGCAGCCGCACGGGGGTCAAGACTGAAGCTTTCTTT.

DNA for the CDR3: TGTGCCAGTAGTCCCAGGGCTCAGCCCCAGCATTTT. Encoded protein: CASSPRAQPQHF. V usage is TRBV19 and J usage is TRBJ1-5, with D maybe TRBD1 (5 bases). This CDR3 comprises 12 residues. Trimming pared 5 bases from V and 6 bases from J, leaving 8 bases between. Germline CDR1 LNHDA, CDR2 SQIVND (reference sequence). Together with reference TRBV19 and TRBJ1-5, the CDR3 gives the full variable domain: DGGITQSPKYLFRKEGQNVTLSCEQNLNHDAMYWYRQDPGQGLRLIYYSQIVNDFQKGDIAEGYSVSREKKESFPLTVTSAQKNPTAFYLCASSPRAQPQHFGDGTRLSIL.

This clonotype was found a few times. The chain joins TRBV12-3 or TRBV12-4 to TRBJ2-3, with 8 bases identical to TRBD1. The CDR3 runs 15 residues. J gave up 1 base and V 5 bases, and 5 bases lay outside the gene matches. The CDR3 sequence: CASSPQGVRTDTQYF. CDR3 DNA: TGTGCCAGCAGTCCACAGGGGGTGCGCACAGATACGCAGTATTTT.